This T cell receptor (beta chain) originates from a study of T cells after posttransplantation cyclophosphamide. Overall study results and limits: Donor CD8+ memory clones often dominated recipient blood repertoires at later times. Blood and skin or GI T cell repertoires showed limited TRB overlap. TRB clonality was highly associated with recipient CMV seropositivity and reactivation.

Germline CDR1 reads LGHNA; CDR2 reads YSLEER. V was clipped by 0 bases and J by 13 bases; unmatched bases: 6. The CDR3 consists of 13 residues. On the day of bone marrow donation, the related graft donor provided peripheral blood. This clone has a count of ten or more. Its cognate antigen is unknown. Method: immunoSEQ multiplex PCR; TCRdb's copy keeps in-frame clones and lacks some. Found here are 24,000 or so clones, no singletons; the ten largest cover approximately 4.8%. Material for sequencing was PBMCs. The chain recombines TRBV4-3 with TRBJ2-1; 7 bases match TRBD1. This TCR was recovered from a woman aged 50 to 60 in good health, CMV-negative, and a related stem cell transplant donor. CDR3 region: CASSQERGPEQFF. As DNA, the CDR3 is TGCGCCAGCAGCCAAGAAAGGGGGCCTGAACAGTTCTTC.